One sample yielded the 29 T cell receptor beta chains listed below, sequenced in a study of cytomegalovirus exposure and HLA in healthy donors. Data came from immunoSEQ multiplex PCR; TCRdb stores just in-frame clones and leaves some out. Of tens of thousands of clones listed, 75% to 95% are singletons. What was sequenced was PBMCs. These receptors were collected from a woman in her 30s in good health and CMV-seronegative.

This clone showed up just once. Here the CDR3 reads CASSQDHRVRQETQYF. For the CDR3, the DNA is TGTGCCAGCAGCCAAGATCACAGGGTTAGGCAAGAGACCCAGTACTTC. J is TRBJ2-5 and V is TRBV14; a possible D gene is TRBD1 (6 bases). Germline assignment: CDR1 SGHDN and CDR2 FVKESK. Trimming removed 0 bases from V and 2 bases from J, with 13 bases in between. This CDR3 is built from 16 residues.

The V gene is TRBV6-6, the J gene TRBJ2-7; 9 positions match TRBD2. The germline CDR1 and CDR2 sequences are MNHNY and SVGAGI (reference sequence). The CDR3 is made up of 15 amino acids. With 0 bases clipped from V and 6 bases from J, the junction kept 6 bases outside the gene matches. CDR3 sequence: CASSYSAGGPAEQYF. The CDR3 nucleotides read TGTGCCAGCAGTTACTCTGCGGGAGGGCCTGCCGAGCAGTACTTC.

V is TRBV7-6 and J is TRBJ1-1; D perhaps matches TRBD1 (5 bases). Looked up from germline, CDR1 is SGHVS and CDR2 is FNYEAQ. Trimming took 4 bases from V and 0 from J, leaving 12 bases between them. This CDR3 is built from 15 residues. The DNA for the CDR3 is TGTGCCAGCAGCTCGGGGGGAGGGTTGAACACTGAAGCTTTCTTT. Translated: CASSSGGGLNTEAFF.

The V and J genes are TRBV10-1 and TRBJ2-2; TRBD1 aligns across 9 bases. The germline V gene encodes CDR1 WNHNN and CDR2 SYGVQD (reference sequence). The CDR3 spans 15 residues. With 10 bases clipped from V and 5 bases from J, the junction kept 11 bases outside the gene matches. In DNA form, the CDR3 reads TGCGCCACGAAAGACCGGGACAGGGTAACCGGGGAGCTGTTTTTT. This encodes CATKDRDRVTGELFF.

On this clone itself: Without the conserved terminal phenylalanine or tryptophan, this CDR3 likely stems from a read error. The limits of the CDR3 on the DNA are not certain, so only TCRdb's listed CDR3 is given. The V gene is TRBV23-1, the J gene TRBJ1-1. TRBV23-1 is placed among ORFs of uncertain function. A total of 15 residues make up the CDR3, ends included. The CDR3 is CASSQYRIRGGDIRV.

This chain connects TRBV7-2 to TRBJ2-1; 8 nucleotides agree with TRBD1. Germline lookup yields CDR1 SGHTA and CDR2 FQGNSA. The J segment lost 0 bases and the V segment lost 4 bases, leaving 8 bases of the junction unmatched. The CDR3 loop spans 17 amino acids. Here the CDR3 reads CASSWFRTGNSYNEQFF. The CDR3 nucleotides are TGTGCCAGCAGCTGGTTTCGGACAGGGAACTCCTACAATGAGCAGTTCTTC.

The chain couples TRBV30 to TRBJ2-1; 9 nucleotides align to TRBD2. CDR1 and CDR2 (germline): GTSNPN, SVGIG (reference sequence). J gave up 10 bases and V 1 base, and 5 bases lay outside the gene matches. The CDR3 has 13 amino acids. The CDR3 region has the DNA TGTGCCTGGAGTGCGGCGGGAGGGCCCGAGCAGTTCTTC. The encoded protein is CAWSAAGGPEQFF.

The chain carries TRBV19 and TRBJ2-7, with D tentatively TRBD2 (6 bases). The length of the CDR3 is 15 residues. The germline CDR1 and CDR2 sequences are LNHDA and SQIVND (reference sequence). V was shortened by 5 bases and J by 3 bases, with 17 bases between the two germline ends. CDR3 sequence (DNA): TGTGCCAGTAGTCTTGTGCCGGGAGCCGTCTACGAGCAGTACTTC. It encodes CASSLVPGAVYEQYF.

This chain connects TRBV7-2 to TRBJ1-5; D unresolved. The CDR3 runs to 15 residues. Trimming removed 3 bases from V and 3 bases from J, with 12 bases in between. Looked up from germline, CDR1 is SGHTA and CDR2 is FQGNSA. In nucleotides, the CDR3 is TGTGCCAGCAGCTTCGAGGGAACAGTCAATCAGCCCCAGCATTTT. Its protein product is CASSFEGTVNQPQHF. Supplemented by reference TRBV7-2 and TRBJ1-5, the full variable domain reads GAGVSQSPSNKVTEKGKDVELRCDPISGHTALYWYRQSLGQGLEFLIYFQGNSAPDKSGLPSDRFSAERTGGSVSTLTIQRTQQEDSAVYLCASSFEGTVNQPQHFGDGTRLSIL.

This chain joins TRBV7-9 and TRBJ2-3; D gene unclear. CDR3 length: 13 residues. V was trimmed by 1 base and J by 3 bases, leaving 5 bases between them. The germline gives CDR1 SEHNR, CDR2 FQNEAQ (reference sequence). CDR3 in amino acids: CASSLGVTDTQYF. The CDR3 nucleotides read TGTGCCAGCAGCTTAGGCGTAACAGATACGCAGTATTTT.

The V gene is TRBV7-2, the J gene TRBJ1-2, with D tentatively TRBD1 (5 bases). This CDR3 has 15 amino acids. CDR1 and CDR2 from the germline V gene are SGHTA and FQGNSA. V was pared by 4 bases and J by 8 bases, with 20 bases between. The CDR3 DNA reads as TGTGCCAGCAGCTCCCCCCTTGGGCCAGGGCGGGGCTACACCTTC. Translating it yields CASSSPLGPGRGYTF.

This chain uses TRBV28 with TRBJ2-7; 8 bases fit TRBD1. Germline trimming cut 5 bases from V and 4 bases from J; bases unmatched to any gene: 7. The germline V gene encodes CDR1 MDHEN and CDR2 SYDVKM. The CDR3 is made up of 14 amino acids. The CDR3 coding sequence is TGTGCCAGCAGTCCACAGGGGGTTTCTTACGAGCAGTACTTC. It encodes CASSPQGVSYEQYF.

This clone was seen only a few times. The genes are TRBV6-5 and TRBJ2-5; tentatively, D is TRBD2 (6 bases). Germline values: CDR1 MNHEY, CDR2 SVGAGI. This CDR3 is 14 amino acids long. V was clipped by 7 bases and J by 3 bases, with 15 bases between them. The CDR3 DNA reads as TGTGCCAGCACGGATGGGACTGCTAAAGAGACCCAGTACTTC. As protein: CASTDGTAKETQYF.

The chain employs TRBV11-2 and TRBJ2-7, with D perhaps TRBD2 (5 bases). The CDR3 length is 15 residues. Trimming took off 0 bases at V and 0 bases at J, with 9 bases between the two ends. From germline, CDR1 is SGHAT and CDR2 FQNNGV. The CDR3 protein is CASSLEPGSSYEQYF. In nucleotides, the CDR3 is TGTGCCAGCAGCTTAGAACCGGGAAGCTCCTACGAGCAGTACTTC.

This clone has only one observation. The V and J genes are TRBV19 and TRBJ2-7; 11 nucleotides line up with TRBD2. The germline gives CDR1 LNHDA, CDR2 SQIVND (reference sequence). The V gene end was trimmed by 7 bases and the J gene end by 0 bases; junction bases not matched to a gene: 20. The CDR3 loop spans 20 amino acids. CDR3 bases: TGTGCCAGTACCTATCGGCACACTAGCGGGAGAGGTCTCCCCTCCTACGAGCAGTACTTC. Translating gives CASTYRHTSGRGLPSYEQYF. The full variable domain, rest sourced from reference TRBV19 and TRBJ2-7, is DGGITQSPKYLFRKEGQNVTLSCEQNLNHDAMYWYRQDPGQGLRLIYYSQIVNDFQKGDIAEGYSVSREKKESFPLTVTSAQKNPTAFYLCASTYRHTSGRGLPSYEQYFGPGTRLTVT.

The CDR3, as DNA: TGTGCCAGCAGCTCGGGACAGAGGAGGCAGCCCCAGCATTTT. This gives the protein CASSSGQRRQPQHF. This sequence joins TRBV7-9 and TRBJ1-5; TRBD1 matches 7 bases. J lost 7 bases, V lost 4 bases, and 7 bases had no gene match. CDR1 and CDR2 (germline): SEHNR, FQNEAQ (reference sequence). CDR3 length: 14 residues.

The chain links TRBV9 to TRBJ2-7; D perhaps matches TRBD1 (6 bases). CDR3 length equals 17 residues. Trimming pared 4 bases from V and 0 bases from J, leaving 20 bases between. Germline V CDR1 and CDR2: SGDLS, YYNGEE. CDR3 sequence: CASSSPKGVPSSYEQYF. For the CDR3, the DNA is TGTGCCAGCAGCTCTCCGAAGGGGGTTCCGAGCTCCTACGAGCAGTACTTC.

This sequence joins TRBV29-1 and TRBJ2-5; D is perhaps TRBD1 (5 bases). There are 12 residues in the CDR3. Germline V gene sequence: CDR1 SQVTM, CDR2 ANQGSEA. Trimming shortened V by 6 bases and J by 4 bases, and 12 bases separated the two germline ends. As DNA, the CDR3 is TGCAGCGTCTGGGGCCGGGCAGAGACCCAGTACTTC. Translation gives CSVWGRAETQYF.

CDR3 loop: CASSTGASTGELFF. CDR3 sequence (DNA): TGTGCCAGCAGTACAGGGGCGAGCACCGGGGAGCTGTTTTTT. The chain has TRBV28 and TRBJ2-2; 7 bases agree with TRBD1. Germline values: CDR1 MDHEN, CDR2 SYDVKM. This CDR3 contains 14 residues. With 5 bases clipped from V and 4 bases from J, the junction kept 4 bases outside the gene matches.

This clone was seen just once. The chain recombines TRBV6-4 with TRBJ1-4; possible D gene TRBD1, 6 bases. Germline values: CDR1 MRHNA, CDR2 SNTAGT. Trimming took 4 bases from V and 0 from J, leaving 9 bases between them. The CDR3 sequence is 15 residues long. CDR3 amino acids: CASSADSSTNEKLFF. The CDR3, as DNA: TGTGCCAGCAGTGCGGACAGTTCAACTAATGAAAAACTGTTTTTT.

This chain uses TRBV4-2 with TRBJ2-1, with D maybe TRBD1 (6 bases). The CDR3 spans 16 residues. V lost 0 bases and J lost 1, with 10 bases in between. Germline CDR1 LGHNA, CDR2 YNFKEQ. CDR3 in DNA: TGTGCCAGCAGCCAAGAAAGCAGGGGTTCCTACAATGAGCAGTTCTTC. This translates into CASSQESRGSYNEQFF.

The J gene is TRBJ2-3, the V gene TRBV9, with a tentative D call TRBD2 (6 bases). Germline assignment: CDR1 SGDLS and CDR2 YYNGEE. This CDR3 has 16 residues. Trimming cost V 1 base and J 4 bases, with 16 bases left between them. CDR3 loop: CASSVLSGVLPDTQYF. In DNA form, the CDR3 reads TGTGCCAGCAGCGTACTTTCGGGAGTCTTACCAGATACGCAGTATTTT.

The V and J genes are TRBV9 and TRBJ2-1, with TRBD2 identical over 9 bases. This CDR3 spans 16 amino acids. J gave up 8 bases and V 0 bases, and 9 bases lay outside the gene matches. Germline V lookup: CDR1 SGDLS, CDR2 YYNGEE. CDR3: CASSVAAGGESDEQFF. CDR3 coding DNA: TGTGCCAGCAGCGTAGCGGCGGGAGGGGAGAGCGATGAGCAGTTCTTC.

V usage is TRBV5-1 and J usage is TRBJ1-2, with 7 nucleotides matching TRBD1. Germline V gene lookup returns CDR1 SGHRS and CDR2 YFSETQ. The CDR3 sequence is 14 residues long. V was clipped by 0 bases and J by 3 bases; unmatched bases: 2. CDR3 in DNA: TGCGCCAGCAGCTTGGGGCAGGGGGACTATGGCTACACCTTC. Residues: CASSLGQGDYGYTF.

The gene calls are TRBV6-5 and TRBJ1-1; D might be TRBD1 (5 bases). The V end was cut by 4 bases, the J end by 10 bases, with 13 bases between. Looked up from germline, CDR1 is MNHEY and CDR2 is SVGAGI. The CDR3 is 12 amino acids. The CDR3 bases are TGTGCCAGCAGTTCGCCGGGCGGGGGAGCTTTCTTT. Amino acid sequence: CASSSPGGGAFF.

V gene TRBV9 combines with J gene TRBJ1-5; 7 bases map to TRBD1. From germline, CDR1 is SGDLS and CDR2 YYNGEE. This CDR3 contains 15 residues. The J segment lost 4 bases and the V segment lost 0 bases, leaving 4 bases of the junction unmatched. CDR3 DNA sequence: TGTGCCAGCAGCGTAGGGGCAGGGGGTAATCAGCCCCAGCATTTT. Translating gives CASSVGAGGNQPQHF.

The V call is TRBV5-5, the J call TRBJ1-2; TRBD1 matches at 9 bases. The germline CDR1 and CDR2 sequences are SGHKS and YYEKEE (reference sequence). V shed 4 bases and J 2 bases; nucleotides not matched to a gene: 3. The CDR3 totals 14 residues. The CDR3 DNA reads TGTGCCAGCAGCCTCGACAGGGGGAACTATGGCTACACCTTC. Its protein is CASSLDRGNYGYTF.

The gene calls are TRBV5-1 and TRBJ2-5; 8 bases fit TRBD1. V gave up 3 bases and J gave up 3 bases; unmatched junction bases: 10. The CDR3 has 16 amino acids. Germline V CDR1 and CDR2: SGHRS, YFSETQ. CDR3 coding DNA: TGCGCCAGCAGCTCCTGGACAGGGAAGGGGGAAGAGACCCAGTACTTC. Amino acids: CASSSWTGKGEETQYF.

The chain has TRBV19 and TRBJ1-2; D is uncertain. The V end was cut by 6 bases, the J end by 6 bases, with 14 bases between. Per germline, CDR1 LNHDA and CDR2 SQIVND (reference sequence). This CDR3 region has 13 residues. CDR3 DNA: TGTGCCAGTAGCCTTACAAGTTTCAATGGCTACACCTTC. Encoded protein: CASSLTSFNGYTF.